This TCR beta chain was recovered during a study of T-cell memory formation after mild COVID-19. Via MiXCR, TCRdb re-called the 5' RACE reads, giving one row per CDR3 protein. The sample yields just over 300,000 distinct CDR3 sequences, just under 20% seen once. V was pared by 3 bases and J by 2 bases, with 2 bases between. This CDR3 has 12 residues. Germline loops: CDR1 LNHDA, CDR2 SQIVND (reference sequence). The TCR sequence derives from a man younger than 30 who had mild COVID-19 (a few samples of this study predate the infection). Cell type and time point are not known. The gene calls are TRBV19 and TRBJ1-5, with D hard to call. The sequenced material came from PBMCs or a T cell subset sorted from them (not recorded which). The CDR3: CASSMRNQPQHF. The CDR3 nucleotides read TGTGCCAGTAGTATGCGCAATCAGCCCCAGCATTTT.